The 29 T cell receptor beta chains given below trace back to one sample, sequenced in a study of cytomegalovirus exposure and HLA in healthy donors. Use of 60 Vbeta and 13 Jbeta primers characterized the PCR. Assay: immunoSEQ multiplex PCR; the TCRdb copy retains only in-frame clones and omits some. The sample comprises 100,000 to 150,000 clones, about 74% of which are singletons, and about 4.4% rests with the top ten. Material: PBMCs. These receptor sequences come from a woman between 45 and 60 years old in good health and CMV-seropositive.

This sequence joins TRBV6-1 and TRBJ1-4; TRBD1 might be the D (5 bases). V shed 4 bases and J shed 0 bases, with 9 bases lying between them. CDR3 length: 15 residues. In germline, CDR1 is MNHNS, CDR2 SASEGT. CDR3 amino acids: CASSGGTATNEKLFF. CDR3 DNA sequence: TGTGCCAGCAGTGGAGGGACTGCAACTAATGAAAAACTGTTTTTT.

In nucleotides, the CDR3 is TGTGCCAGCAGCTTGACAGGGTCGGGGTTCTACGAGCAGTACTTC. Protein sequence: CASSLTGSGFYEQYF. This rearrangement joins TRBV7-2 to TRBJ2-7; 7 nucleotides align to TRBD1. The CDR3 is 15 residues long. V shed 3 bases and J 3 bases; nucleotides not matched to a gene: 8. The germline CDR1 and CDR2 sequences are SGHTA and FQGNSA. Full variable domain (outside the CDR3, taken from reference TRBV7-2 and TRBJ2-7): GAGVSQSPSNKVTEKGKDVELRCDPISGHTALYWYRQSLGQGLEFLIYFQGNSAPDKSGLPSDRFSAERTGGSVSTLTIQRTQQEDSAVYLCASSLTGSGFYEQYFGPGTRLTVT.

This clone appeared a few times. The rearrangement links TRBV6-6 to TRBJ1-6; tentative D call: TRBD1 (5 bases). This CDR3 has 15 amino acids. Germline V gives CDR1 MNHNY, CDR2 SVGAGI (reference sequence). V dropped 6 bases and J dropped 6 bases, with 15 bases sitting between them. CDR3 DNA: TGTGCCAGCAGCAGGGAATCGGTCCTTAATTCACCCCTCCACTTT. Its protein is CASSRESVLNSPLHF.

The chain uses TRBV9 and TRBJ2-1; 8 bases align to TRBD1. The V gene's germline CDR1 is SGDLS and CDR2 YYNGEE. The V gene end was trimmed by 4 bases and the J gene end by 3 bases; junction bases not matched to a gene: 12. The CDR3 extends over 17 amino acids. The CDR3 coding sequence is TGTGCCAGCAGCCCCCGTCCAGGACAGGGAGGCTACAATGAGCAGTTCTTC. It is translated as CASSPRPGQGGYNEQFF.

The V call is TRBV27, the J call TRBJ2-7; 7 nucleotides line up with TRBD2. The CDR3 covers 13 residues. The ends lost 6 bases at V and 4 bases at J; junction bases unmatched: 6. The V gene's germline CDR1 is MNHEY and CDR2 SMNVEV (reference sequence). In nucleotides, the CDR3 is TGTGCCAGCAGGGCAGGGAGGGAATACGAGCAGTACTTC. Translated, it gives CASRAGREYEQYF.

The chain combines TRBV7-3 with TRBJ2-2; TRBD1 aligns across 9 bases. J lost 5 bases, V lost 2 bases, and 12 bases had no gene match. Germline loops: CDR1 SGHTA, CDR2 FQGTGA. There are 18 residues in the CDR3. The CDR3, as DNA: TGTGCCAGCAGCTTATTAGCAGGGACAGGGCTAATTACCGGGGAGCTGTTTTTT. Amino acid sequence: CASSLLAGTGLITGELFF. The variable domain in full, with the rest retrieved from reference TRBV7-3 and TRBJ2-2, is GAGVSQTPSNKVTEKGKYVELRCDPISGHTALYWYRQSLGQGPEFLIYFQGTGAADDSGLPNDRFFAVRPEGSVSTLKIQRTERGDSAVYLCASSLLAGTGLITGELFFGEGSRLTVL.

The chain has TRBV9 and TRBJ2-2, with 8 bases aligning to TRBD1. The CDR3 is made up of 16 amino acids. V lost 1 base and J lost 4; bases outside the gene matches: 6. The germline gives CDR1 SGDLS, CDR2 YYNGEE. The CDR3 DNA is TGTGCCAGCAGCGTACGGGCAGGGGGCATCACCGGGGAGCTGTTTTTT. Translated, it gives CASSVRAGGITGELFF.

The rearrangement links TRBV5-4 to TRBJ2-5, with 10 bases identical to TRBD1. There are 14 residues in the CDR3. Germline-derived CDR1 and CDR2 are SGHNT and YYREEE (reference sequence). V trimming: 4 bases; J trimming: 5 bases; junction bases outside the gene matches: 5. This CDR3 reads CASSEDRGRETQYF. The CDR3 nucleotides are TGTGCCAGCAGCGAGGACAGGGGGAGGGAGACCCAGTACTTC.

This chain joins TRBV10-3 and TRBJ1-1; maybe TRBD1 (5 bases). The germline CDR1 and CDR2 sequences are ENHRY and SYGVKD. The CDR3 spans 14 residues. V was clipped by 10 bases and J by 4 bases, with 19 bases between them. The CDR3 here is CANSPGRSGTEAFF. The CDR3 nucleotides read TGTGCCAATTCTCCAGGGAGGTCGGGCACTGAAGCTTTCTTT.

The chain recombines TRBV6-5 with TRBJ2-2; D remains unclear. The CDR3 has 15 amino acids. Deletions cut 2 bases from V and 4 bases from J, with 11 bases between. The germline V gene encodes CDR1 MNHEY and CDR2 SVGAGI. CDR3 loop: CASSYRVDGTGELFF. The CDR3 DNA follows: TGTGCCAGCAGTTACCGGGTGGATGGCACCGGGGAGCTGTTTTTT.

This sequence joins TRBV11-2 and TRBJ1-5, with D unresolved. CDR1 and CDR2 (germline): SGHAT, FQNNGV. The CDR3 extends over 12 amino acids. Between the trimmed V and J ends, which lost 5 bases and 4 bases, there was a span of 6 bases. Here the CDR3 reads CASSANNQPQHF. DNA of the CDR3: TGTGCCAGCAGCGCGAATAATCAGCCCCAGCATTTT.

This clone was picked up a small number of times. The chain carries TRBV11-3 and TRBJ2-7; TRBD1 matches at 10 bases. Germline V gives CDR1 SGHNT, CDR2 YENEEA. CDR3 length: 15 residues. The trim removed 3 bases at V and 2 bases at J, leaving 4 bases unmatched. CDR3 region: CASSFGDRGPYEQYF. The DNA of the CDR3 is TGTGCCAGCAGCTTTGGGGACAGGGGTCCCTACGAGCAGTACTTC.

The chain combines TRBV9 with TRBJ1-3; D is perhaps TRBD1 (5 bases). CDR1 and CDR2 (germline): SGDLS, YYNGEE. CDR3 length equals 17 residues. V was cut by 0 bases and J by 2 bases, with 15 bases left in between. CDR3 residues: CASSVEATAYPGNTIYF. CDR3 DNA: TGTGCCAGCAGCGTAGAGGCGACAGCTTACCCTGGAAACACCATATATTTT.

Here the CDR3 reads CASSLRASVVGELFF. DNA for the CDR3: TGTGCCAGCAGCTTACGGGCTAGCGTCGTCGGGGAGCTGTTTTTT. The V gene is TRBV7-2, the J gene TRBJ2-2; a possible D gene is TRBD2 (6 bases). From germline, CDR1 is SGHTA and CDR2 FQGNSA. The CDR3 covers 15 residues. V shed 2 bases and J shed 7 bases, with 14 bases lying between them.

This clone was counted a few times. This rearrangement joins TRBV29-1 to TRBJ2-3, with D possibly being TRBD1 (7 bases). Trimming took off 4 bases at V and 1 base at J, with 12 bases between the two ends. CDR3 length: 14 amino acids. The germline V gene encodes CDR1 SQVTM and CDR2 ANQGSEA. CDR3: CSVAGGKGTDTQYF. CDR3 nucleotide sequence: TGCAGCGTTGCAGGGGGGAAAGGCACAGATACGCAGTATTTT.

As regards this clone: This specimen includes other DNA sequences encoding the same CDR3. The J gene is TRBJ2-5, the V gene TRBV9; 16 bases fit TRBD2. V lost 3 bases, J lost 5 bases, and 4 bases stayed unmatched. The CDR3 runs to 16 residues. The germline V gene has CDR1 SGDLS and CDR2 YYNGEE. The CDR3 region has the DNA TGTGCCAGCAGCGGGGGACTAGCGGGGGGGCAGGAGACCCAGTACTTC. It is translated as CASSGGLAGGQETQYF.

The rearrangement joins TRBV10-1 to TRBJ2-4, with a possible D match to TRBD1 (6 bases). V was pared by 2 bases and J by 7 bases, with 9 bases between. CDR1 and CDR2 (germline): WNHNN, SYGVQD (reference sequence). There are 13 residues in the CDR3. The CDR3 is CASSEEGVNIQYF. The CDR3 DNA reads TGCGCCAGCAGTGAGGAGGGGGTGAACATTCAGTACTTC.

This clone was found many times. CDR3 residues: CASSMNFEGEITQYF. The CDR3 DNA follows: TGTGCCAGTAGTATGAATTTTGAGGGCGAGATTACGCAGTATTTT. The gene calls are TRBV19 and TRBJ2-3, with D tentatively TRBD2 (5 bases). The CDR3 has 15 amino acids. Germline loops: CDR1 LNHDA, CDR2 SQIVND (reference sequence). V lost 3 bases and J 8 bases, leaving 18 bases between the germline ends.

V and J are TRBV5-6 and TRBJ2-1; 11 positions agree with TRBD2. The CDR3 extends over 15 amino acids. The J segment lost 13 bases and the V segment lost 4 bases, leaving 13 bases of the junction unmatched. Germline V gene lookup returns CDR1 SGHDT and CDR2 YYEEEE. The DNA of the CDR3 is TGTGCCAGCAGCACCCTGGCTCTAGCGGGGGGAATACAGTTCTTC. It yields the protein CASSTLALAGGIQFF.

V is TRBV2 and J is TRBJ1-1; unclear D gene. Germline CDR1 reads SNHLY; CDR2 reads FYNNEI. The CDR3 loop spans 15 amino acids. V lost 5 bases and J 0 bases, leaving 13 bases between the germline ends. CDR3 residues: CASSPQETMNTEAFF. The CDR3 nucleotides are TGTGCCAGCAGTCCCCAAGAGACAATGAACACTGAAGCTTTCTTT.

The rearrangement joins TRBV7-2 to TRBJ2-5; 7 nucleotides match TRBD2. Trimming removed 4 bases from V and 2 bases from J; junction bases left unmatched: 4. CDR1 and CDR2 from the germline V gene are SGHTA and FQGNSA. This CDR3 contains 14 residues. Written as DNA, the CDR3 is TGTGCCAGCAGCTGGGGGGGACGACAAGAGACCCAGTACTTC. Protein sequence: CASSWGGRQETQYF.

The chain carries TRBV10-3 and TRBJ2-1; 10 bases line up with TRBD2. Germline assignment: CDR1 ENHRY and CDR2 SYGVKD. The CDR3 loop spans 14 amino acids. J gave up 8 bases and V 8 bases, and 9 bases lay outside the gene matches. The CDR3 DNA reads TGTGCCATCGGCGGAGCTAGCGGGGGTGATGAGCAGTTCTTC. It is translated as CAIGGASGGDEQFF.

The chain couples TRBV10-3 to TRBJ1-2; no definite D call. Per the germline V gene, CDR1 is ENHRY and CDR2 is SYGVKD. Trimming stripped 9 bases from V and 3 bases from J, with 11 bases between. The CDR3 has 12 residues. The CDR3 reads CAIMRFDYGYTF. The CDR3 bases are TGTGCCATTATGCGGTTTGACTATGGCTACACCTTC.

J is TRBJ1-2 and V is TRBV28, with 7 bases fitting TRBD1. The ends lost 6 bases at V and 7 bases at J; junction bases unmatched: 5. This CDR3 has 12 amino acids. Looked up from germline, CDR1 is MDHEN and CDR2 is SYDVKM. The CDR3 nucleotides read TGTGCCAGCAGATCCTCAGGGGGTGGCTACACCTTC. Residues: CASRSSGGGYTF.

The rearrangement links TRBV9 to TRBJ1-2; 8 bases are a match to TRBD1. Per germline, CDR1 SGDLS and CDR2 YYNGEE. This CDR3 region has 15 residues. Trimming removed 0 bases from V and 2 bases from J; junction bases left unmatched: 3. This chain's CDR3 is CASSVGDRPNYGYTF. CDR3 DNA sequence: TGTGCCAGCAGCGTAGGGGACAGGCCAAACTATGGCTACACCTTC.

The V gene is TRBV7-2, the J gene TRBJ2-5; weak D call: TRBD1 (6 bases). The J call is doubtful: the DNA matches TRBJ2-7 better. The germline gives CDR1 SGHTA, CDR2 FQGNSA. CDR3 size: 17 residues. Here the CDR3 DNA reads TGTGCCAGCAGCTTATACCCCCCCGTTGGGGGCCAAAACGAGCAGTACTTC. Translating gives CASSLYPPVGGQNEQYF.

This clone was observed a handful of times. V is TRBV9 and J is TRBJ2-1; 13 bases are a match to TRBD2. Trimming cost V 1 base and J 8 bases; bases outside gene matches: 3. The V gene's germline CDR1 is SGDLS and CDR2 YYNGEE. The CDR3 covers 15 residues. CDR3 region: CASSVSLAGGHEQFF. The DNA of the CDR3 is TGTGCCAGCAGCGTATCACTAGCGGGGGGGCATGAGCAGTTCTTC.

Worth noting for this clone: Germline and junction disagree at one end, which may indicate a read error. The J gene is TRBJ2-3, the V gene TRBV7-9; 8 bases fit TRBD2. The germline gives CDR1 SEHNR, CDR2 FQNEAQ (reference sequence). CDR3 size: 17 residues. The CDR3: CSSSSTGGPSSTDTQYF. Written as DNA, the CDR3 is TGTTCCAGCAGCTCTACGGGGGGGCCTTCTAGCACAGATACGCAGTATTTT.

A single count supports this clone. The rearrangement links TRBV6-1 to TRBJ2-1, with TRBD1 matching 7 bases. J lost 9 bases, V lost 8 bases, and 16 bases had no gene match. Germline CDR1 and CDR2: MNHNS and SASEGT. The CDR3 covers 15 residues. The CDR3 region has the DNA TGTGCCAGCGGCGCGACAGGGATGCCTTCGGGTGAGCAGTTCTTC. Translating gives CASGATGMPSGEQFF.